This T cell receptor beta chain originates from a study of T cell responses to AZD1222 COVID-19 vaccine. The CDR3 sequence is 15 residues long. J lost 4 bases, V lost 0 bases, and 5 bases had no gene match. Germline-derived CDR1 and CDR2 are SGHRS and YFSETQ. Profiling relied on immunoSEQ multiplex PCR, and the TCRdb table lists in-frame clones only, not all of them. The repertoire holds some 150,000 clones, with about 93% as singletons. This chain joins TRBV5-1 and TRBJ2-5; 8 bases agree with TRBD1. The source was peripheral blood, collected on day 0 of MenACWY control vaccination. The clonotype was recovered from an adult in good health. CDR3 sequence reads: CASSLGQGAGETQYF. The DNA of the CDR3 is TGCGCCAGCAGCTTGGGGCAGGGGGCGGGAGAGACCCAGTACTTC.